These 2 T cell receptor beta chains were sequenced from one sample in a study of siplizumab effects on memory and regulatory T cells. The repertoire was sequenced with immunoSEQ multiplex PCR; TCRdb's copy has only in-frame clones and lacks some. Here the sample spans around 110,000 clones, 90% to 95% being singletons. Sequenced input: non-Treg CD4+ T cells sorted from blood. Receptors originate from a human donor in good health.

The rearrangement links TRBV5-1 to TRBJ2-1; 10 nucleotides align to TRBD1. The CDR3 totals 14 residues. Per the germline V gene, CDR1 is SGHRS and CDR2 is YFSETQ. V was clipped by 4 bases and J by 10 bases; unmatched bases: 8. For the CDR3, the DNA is TGCGCCAGCAGCATACGGACAGGGGGGGAAGAGCAGTTCTTC. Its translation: CASSIRTGGEEQFF.

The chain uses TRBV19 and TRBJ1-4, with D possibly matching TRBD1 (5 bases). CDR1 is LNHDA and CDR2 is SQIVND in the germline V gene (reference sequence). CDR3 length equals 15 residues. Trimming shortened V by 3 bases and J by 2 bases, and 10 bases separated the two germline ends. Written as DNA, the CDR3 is TGTGCCAGTAGTATTATCAGGGCGACTAATGAAAAACTGTTTTTT. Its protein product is CASSIIRATNEKLFF. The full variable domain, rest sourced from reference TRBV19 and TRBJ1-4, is DGGITQSPKYLFRKEGQNVTLSCEQNLNHDAMYWYRQDPGQGLRLIYYSQIVNDFQKGDIAEGYSVSREKKESFPLTVTSAQKNPTAFYLCASSIIRATNEKLFFGSGTQLSVL.